Below are 7 T cell receptor beta chains sequenced from a single sample in a study of post-analysis software for immune sequencing data. Study results and limitations: Controls showed lower frequencies than patients for five TRBV segments, and TRBV5-6, TRBV5-1 and TRBV20-1 were among these.

No antigens are known for them. Prepared libraries of TCR beta cDNA carried unique molecular identifiers. TCRdb reprocessed the PCR reads with MiXCR, giving one entry per CDR3 protein. The sample lists 400,000 to 500,000 distinct CDR3 sequences; more than 30% were seen once. Sequenced: blood. These receptors all come from a girl aged 2 to 9 with multiple sclerosis.

This chain links TRBV27 with TRBJ2-5; weak D call: TRBD2 (5 bases). The J call may not be correct, given that the DNA end is closer to TRBJ2-7. Germline CDR1 and CDR2: MNHEY and SMNVEV (reference sequence). The CDR3 consists of 14 residues. The CDR3 reads CASGLPPLAGEQYF. The DNA of the CDR3 is TGTGCCAGCGGCTTGCCCCCCCTAGCTGGCGAGCAGTACTTC.

The chain has TRBV20-1 and TRBJ2-4; D gene uncertain. Germline CDR1 and CDR2: DFQATT and SNEGSKA (reference sequence). Trimming removed 0 bases from V and 0 bases from J, with 9 bases in between. This CDR3 has 15 residues. CDR3 region: CSARDNILAKNIQYF. The CDR3 coding sequence is TGCAGTGCTAGAGATAACATTCTAGCCAAAAACATTCAGTACTTC.

This clonotype appeared once. The chain has TRBV18 and TRBJ2-3; 7 nucleotides agree with TRBD1. V was clipped by 2 bases and J by 5 bases; unmatched bases: 4. Germline assignment: CDR1 KGHSH and CDR2 LQKENI. This CDR3 comprises 14 residues. CDR3 DNA sequence: TGTGCCAGCTCACCAAGGGGGCTAAGAGATACGCAGTATTTT. Amino acid sequence: CASSPRGLRDTQYF. Based on the CDR3 plus reference TRBV18 and TRBJ2-3, the full variable domain is NAGVMQNPRHLVRRRGQEARLRCSPMKGHSHVYWYRQLPEEGLKFMVYLQKENIIDESGMPKERFSAEFPKEGPSILRIQQVVRGDSAAYFCASSPRGLRDTQYFGPGTRLTVL.

The chain employs TRBV5-1 and TRBJ1-6; D is perhaps TRBD1 (6 bases). Germline CDR1 reads SGHRS; CDR2 reads YFSETQ. The V end was cut by 2 bases, the J end by 5 bases, with 23 bases between. This CDR3 is 19 amino acids long. CDR3 sequence (DNA): TGCGCCAGCAGCTTATTCGGTGCGGGGTCAACAGGGAATAATTCACCCCTCCACTTT. Protein: CASSLFGAGSTGNNSPLHF.

The gene calls are TRBV9 and TRBJ2-5; TRBD2 aligns across 9 bases. Germline CDR1 SGDLS, CDR2 YYNGEE. The CDR3 runs to 16 residues. Trimming removed 0 bases from V and 1 base from J; junction bases left unmatched: 4. The CDR3 DNA reads as TGTGCCAGCAGCGTAGGGCTAGCGGGGCTCCAAGAGACCCAGTACTTC. This gives the protein CASSVGLAGLQETQYF.

The chain carries TRBV7-3 and TRBJ2-1, with 8 bases matching TRBD1. This CDR3 is 16 amino acids long. Germline V gene data show CDR1 as SGHTA and CDR2 as FQGTGA. With 0 bases clipped from V and 4 bases from J, the junction kept 5 bases outside the gene matches. CDR3 amino acids: CASSLTSGQAYNEQFF. The CDR3 DNA follows: TGTGCCAGCAGCTTAACGTCGGGACAGGCTTACAATGAGCAGTTCTTC.

The rearrangement joins TRBV4-2 to TRBJ1-4; no clear D. The CDR3 extends over 18 amino acids. V was trimmed by 1 base and J by 0 bases, leaving 15 bases between them. From germline, CDR1 is LGHNA and CDR2 YNFKEQ. CDR3 residues: CASSQGLVQTATNEKLFF. CDR3 in DNA: TGTGCCAGCAGCCAAGGTCTGGTACAGACTGCAACTAATGAAAAACTGTTTTTT.